A selection of T cell receptor beta chains follows, all from one sample in a study of T cell responses to AZD1222 COVID-19 vaccine. Clones were sequenced by immunoSEQ multiplex PCR, and TCRdb holds only the in-frame ones, with some missing. Of fewer than 200,000 clones in the sample, around 89% are singletons; the top ten hold under 6.5%. Sample: peripheral blood, taken on day 0 of AZD1222 vaccination. These receptors came from an adult in good health. CDR3s include the opening cysteine and the closing phenylalanine or tryptophan. The order of the fields is clone size, D gene, J gene, V gene, CDR3 DNA, CDR3 protein. The D gene is left open where the match is weak. Size is stated for part of the rows, as once, few or many counts, or as a class when the clone is expanded.

size: -
D: -
J: TRBJ1-5
V: TRBV19
DNA: TGTGCCAGTAGTATATCTACAGGTAATCAGCCCCAGCATTTT
CDR3: CASSISTGNQPQHF

size: -
D: TRBD2
J: TRBJ2-5
V: TRBV27
DNA: TGTGCCAGCAGTCCCCTAGCGGGAGTGGTGACCCAGTACTTC
CDR3: CASSPLAGVVTQYF

size: -
D: TRBD1
J: TRBJ1-5
V: TRBV19
DNA: TGTGCCAGTATGAGGGACGGGACAGGGAATCAGCCCCAGCATTTT
CDR3: CASMRDGTGNQPQHF

size: -
D: -
J: TRBJ2-7
V: TRBV6-2/TRBV6-3
DNA: TGTGCCAGCAGCCATATAGGCGAGCAGTACTTC
CDR3: CASSHIGEQYF

size: once
D: -
J: TRBJ2-7
V: TRBV7-9
DNA: TGTGCCAGCAGCGGCGCGTCCGCGAACGAGCAGTACTTC
CDR3: CASSGASANEQYF

size: -
D: -
J: TRBJ1-5
V: TRBV19
DNA: TGTGCCAGTAGTATAGACTGGGGTGGAGGAAACAATCAGCCCCAGCATTTT
CDR3: CASSIDWGGGNNQPQHF

size: -
D: TRBD1
J: TRBJ2-7
V: TRBV5-8
DNA: TGTGCCAGCAGCTTGGGACAGGGGATATACGAGCAGTACTTC
CDR3: CASSLGQGIYEQYF

size: -
D: -
J: TRBJ1-3
V: TRBV28
DNA: TGTGCCAGCAGTTTAGGTGGGGCCTTCTCTGGAAACACCATATATTTT
CDR3: CASSLGGAFSGNTIYF

size: -
D: TRBD1
J: TRBJ2-5
V: TRBV5-7
DNA: TGTGCCAGCAGCCTAGGACAGGGCCAAGAGACCCAGTACTTC
CDR3: CASSLGQGQETQYF

size: once
D: -
J: TRBJ1-4
V: TRBV6-5
DNA: TGTGCCAGCAGGGGGCCGGCTAATGAAAAACTGTTTTTT
CDR3: CASRGPANEKLFF

size: -
D: -
J: TRBJ1-5
V: TRBV2
DNA: TGTGCCAGCCTGGGCGGGGGACCCTATAGCAATCAGCCCCAGCATTTT
CDR3: CASLGGGPYSNQPQHF

size: -
D: TRBD1
J: TRBJ1-5
V: TRBV28
DNA: TGTGCCAGCAGGTCGACAGGGTCGGGCCAGCCCCAGCATTTT
CDR3: CASRSTGSGQPQHF

size: few
D: TRBD1
J: TRBJ1-1
V: TRBV2
DNA: TGTGCCGGGGGACAGGGGAACACTGAAGCTTTCTTT
CDR3: CAGGQGNTEAFF

size: -
D: TRBD1
J: TRBJ1-2
V: TRBV5-6
DNA: TGTGCCAGCATCCCCGCGGCAGGGGGCTTTGGCTACACCTTC
CDR3: CASIPAAGGFGYTF

size: -
D: -
J: TRBJ1-6
V: TRBV6-5
DNA: TGTGCCAGCAGGTGGACAGTTTGGAATTCACCCCTCCACTTT
CDR3: CASRWTVWNSPLHF

size: once
D: TRBD1
J: TRBJ1-2
V: TRBV5-6
DNA: TGTGCCAGCAGCTTTTATCGACAGGGGTATAACTATGGCTACACCTTC
CDR3: CASSFYRQGYNYGYTF

size: -
D: TRBD1
J: TRBJ2-1
V: TRBV6-5
DNA: TGTGCCAGCAGACGAGACAGGGGTTTTTTCGATGAGCAGTTCTTC
CDR3: CASRRDRGFFDEQFF

size: once
D: TRBD2
J: TRBJ2-7
V: TRBV6-2/TRBV6-3
DNA: TGTGCCAGCAGTTACGGCGGGAGGGGGTTCGAGCAGTACTTC
CDR3: CASSYGGRGFEQYF

size: -
D: -
J: TRBJ1-5
V: TRBV3-1/TRBV3-2
DNA: TGTGCCAGCAGCGAAAATCAGCCCCAGCATTTT
CDR3: CASSENQPQHF

size: -
D: -
J: TRBJ1-5
V: TRBV7-9
DNA: TGTGCCAGCAGCTTAGGAGGCGGTTACAATCAGCCCCAGCATTTT
CDR3: CASSLGGGYNQPQHF

size: -
D: -
J: TRBJ2-7
V: TRBV7-2
DNA: TGTGCCAGCAGCTTGTCGCGGGGAAGCTCCTACGAGCAGTACTTC
CDR3: CASSLSRGSSYEQYF

size: -
D: -
J: TRBJ2-3
V: TRBV7-2
DNA: TGTGCCAGCAGCTTCGTCCCGGGGGCGAAAGATACGCAGTATTTT
CDR3: CASSFVPGAKDTQYF

size: -
D: TRBD1
J: TRBJ1-2
V: TRBV7-9
DNA: TGTGCCAGCAGCCCGTTCGGACAGGAGAACTATGGCTACACCTTC
CDR3: CASSPFGQENYGYTF

size: few
D: -
J: TRBJ1-5
V: TRBV7-9
DNA: TGTGCCAGCAGCTTAGGAACTCAGCCCCAGCATTTT
CDR3: CASSLGTQPQHF

size: -
D: -
J: TRBJ1-2
V: TRBV6-5
DNA: TGTGCCAGCAGTTACAGAGGCGGCTACACCTTC
CDR3: CASSYRGGYTF

size: -
D: -
J: TRBJ1-5
V: TRBV28
DNA: TGTGCCAGCACCATGGACGGTAGCAATCAGCCCCAGCATTTT
CDR3: CASTMDGSNQPQHF

size: -
D: TRBD1
J: TRBJ2-7
V: TRBV24-1
DNA: TGTGCCACCAGACAGGGGTCCTCCTCCTACGAGCAGTACTTC
CDR3: CATRQGSSSYEQYF

size: -
D: TRBD1
J: TRBJ1-4
V: TRBV10-2
DNA: TGCGCCAGCAGTGATGGACAGGGCGCAACTAATGAAAAACTGTTTTTT
CDR3: CASSDGQGATNEKLFF

size: -
D: TRBD2
J: TRBJ2-7
V: TRBV28
DNA: TGTGCCAGCAGTTCAGGGACTAGCAATTACGAGCAGTACTTC
CDR3: CASSSGTSNYEQYF

size: -
D: TRBD1
J: TRBJ1-4
V: TRBV19
DNA: TGTGCCAGTAGGAGAGGACAGGGAGGCCTTGCAACTAATGAAAAACTGTTTTTT
CDR3: CASRRGQGGLATNEKLFF

size: -
D: -
J: TRBJ1-6
V: TRBV5-5
DNA: TGTGCCAGCAGCTTGAAACAGAGCTCCTATAATTCACCCCTCCACTTT
CDR3: CASSLKQSSYNSPLHF

size: -
D: -
J: TRBJ2-7
V: TRBV11-1
DNA: TGTGCCAGCAGGTCCCTCGGGGGCTACGAGCAGTACTTC
CDR3: CASRSLGGYEQYF

size: once
D: -
J: TRBJ2-5
V: TRBV19
DNA: TGTGCCAGTAGTATAGTGCCAGGAACGAATTGGGAGACCCAGTACTTC
CDR3: CASSIVPGTNWETQYF

size: -
D: -
J: TRBJ1-3
V: TRBV30
DNA: TGTGCCTGGAGTTCGAGGGAAGGAAACACCATATATTTT
CDR3: CAWSSREGNTIYF

size: -
D: -
J: TRBJ1-2
V: TRBV6-5
DNA: TGTGCCACCCTCCACCAACCTTCGGGGAACTATGGCTACACCTTC
CDR3: CATLHQPSGNYGYTF

size: -
D: -
J: TRBJ1-3
V: TRBV29-1
DNA: TGCAGCGTTGAGCAACATCTACTGGGGGGAAACACCATATATTTT
CDR3: CSVEQHLLGGNTIYF

size: once
D: -
J: TRBJ2-7
V: TRBV19
DNA: TGTGCCAGTAGTATTGCGACAGGAACCTACGAGCAGTACTTC
CDR3: CASSIATGTYEQYF

size: -
D: TRBD1
J: TRBJ1-5
V: TRBV28
DNA: TGTGCCAGCAGTTTACTCCCGGGACAGACCTCCTATAGCAATCAGCCCCAGCATTTT
CDR3: CASSLLPGQTSYSNQPQHF

size: -
D: TRBD1
J: TRBJ2-6
V: TRBV7-6
DNA: TGTGCCAGCAGCTTATTTGGACAGGCCCTCCCCTCTGGGGCCAACGTCCTGACTTTC
CDR3: CASSLFGQALPSGANVLTF

size: once
D: TRBD1
J: TRBJ1-4
V: TRBV9
DNA: TGTGCCAGCAGCGTAGGGGACAGGGGAAGATGGTCGGAAAAACTGTTTTTT
CDR3: CASSVGDRGRWSEKLFF

size: -
D: TRBD1
J: TRBJ1-5
V: TRBV5-6
DNA: TGTGCCAGCAGCTTTGGGACAGGGCATCAGCCCCAGCATTTT
CDR3: CASSFGTGHQPQHF

size: -
D: TRBD1
J: TRBJ1-2
V: TRBV6-5
DNA: TGTGCCACACACGCCAACTCCGGGACAGTTAATGGCTACACCTTC
CDR3: CATHANSGTVNGYTF

size: -
D: TRBD2
J: TRBJ2-2
V: TRBV28
DNA: TGTGCCAGCAGCCGCGCGGGGGGGACCGGGGAGCTGTTTTTT
CDR3: CASSRAGGTGELFF

size: -
D: -
J: TRBJ1-1
V: TRBV7-9
DNA: TGTGCCAGCAGCTCACCCCCGGGACACAATGAAGCTTTCTTT
CDR3: CASSSPPGHNEAFF

size: -
D: -
J: TRBJ2-6
V: TRBV3-1/TRBV3-2
DNA: TGTGCCAGCAGCCATGGGAACTCTGGGGCCAACGTCCTGACTTTC
CDR3: CASSHGNSGANVLTF